Sequencing of this TCR beta chain was carried out in a study of shared clonotypes between healthy human individuals. Study as a whole: There were three CD4 naive, three CD4 memory, two CD8 naive and one CD8 memory plates per donor.

V shed 0 bases and J shed 6 bases, with 18 bases lying between them. Germline V gene lookup returns CDR1 SGHRS and CDR2 YFSETQ. CDR3 size: 16 residues. Comments on this clone: Antigen specificity is unknown.

The split of CD4+ cells yielded CD45RA+ naive and CD45RA-negative memory subsets. Findings and limits, study-wide: The sharing of about 5% of naive CD4 clonotypes was seen across several donors. Limitation of the genetic and exposure-history diversity represented came from the few donors.

The assay was immunoSEQ multiplex PCR, and TCRdb's table has in-frame clones only and misses some. The table includes over a million clones, about 84% detected once. Specimen: memory CD4+ T cells from PBMCs. Noted subset: CD45RA-negative fraction. This chain joins TRBV5-1 and TRBJ2-5; tentatively, D is TRBD1 (5 bases). The receptor comes from a man aged 18 to 30 in good health. Some clones in this sample may be carry-over from other donors' samples. In DNA form, the CDR3 reads TGCGCCAGCAGCTTGGGACCCACAGGAAACGAAAAGACCCAGTACTTC. It translates to CASSLGPTGNEKTQYF.